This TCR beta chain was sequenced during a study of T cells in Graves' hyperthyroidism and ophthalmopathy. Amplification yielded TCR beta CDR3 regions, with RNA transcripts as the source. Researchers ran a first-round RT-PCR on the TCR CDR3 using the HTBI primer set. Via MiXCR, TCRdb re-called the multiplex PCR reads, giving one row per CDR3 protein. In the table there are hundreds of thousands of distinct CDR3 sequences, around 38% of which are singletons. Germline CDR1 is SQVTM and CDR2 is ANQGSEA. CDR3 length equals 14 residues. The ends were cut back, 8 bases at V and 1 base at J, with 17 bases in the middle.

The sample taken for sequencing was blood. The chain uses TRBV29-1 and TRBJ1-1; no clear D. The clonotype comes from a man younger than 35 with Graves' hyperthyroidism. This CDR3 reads CSLAGIDWNTEAFF. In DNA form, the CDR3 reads TGCAGCTTGGCCGGCATCGACTGGAACACTGAAGCTTTCTTT.